Following are 6 T cell receptor beta chains from one sample sequenced in a study of T-cell memory formation after mild COVID-19. TCRdb independently ran MiXCR on the 5' RACE reads; one entry per CDR3 protein. The profile shows 500,000 to 650,000 distinct CDR3 sequences, roughly a fifth of them singletons. The sample was PBMCs or a T cell subset sorted from them (not recorded which). The receptor source for this set is an adult woman who had mild COVID-19 (a few samples of this study predate the infection). Cell type and time point are not known.

The chain recombines TRBV27 with TRBJ2-7; TRBD1 matches at 12 bases. Germline assignment: CDR1 MNHEY and CDR2 SMNVEV (reference sequence). The V gene end was trimmed by 3 bases and the J gene end by 0 bases; junction bases not matched to a gene: 15. The CDR3 covers 20 residues. The CDR3 loop is CASSFIPAGTGGPSSYEQYF. In nucleotides, the CDR3 is TGTGCCAGCAGTTTCATACCCGCCGGGACAGGGGGCCCGAGCTCCTACGAGCAGTACTTC.

This chain connects TRBV7-3 to TRBJ2-5; a possible D gene is TRBD1 (7 bases). Germline V gene lookup returns CDR1 SGHTA and CDR2 FQGTGA. Trimming removed 3 bases from V and 5 bases from J, with 16 bases in between. The CDR3 has 15 residues. The CDR3 is CASSFQGGPRETQYF. In DNA form, the CDR3 reads TGTGCCAGCAGCTTTCAGGGGGGACCGAGGGAGACCCAGTACTTC.

The genes are TRBV5-5 and TRBJ2-6; the match to TRBD1 covers 9 bases. Germline CDR1 and CDR2: SGHKS and YYEKEE (reference sequence). Germline trimming cut 4 bases from V and 3 bases from J; bases unmatched to any gene: 2. The CDR3 consists of 15 residues. CDR3 in amino acids: CASSQDRGGANVLTF. In DNA, the CDR3 is TGTGCCAGCAGCCAGGACAGGGGTGGGGCCAACGTCCTGACTTTC.

This clonotype was observed a handful of times. The chain combines TRBV7-2 with TRBJ2-1; D is possibly TRBD1 (5 bases). CDR3 length equals 16 residues. V dropped 2 bases and J dropped 9 bases, with 20 bases sitting between them. Germline V CDR1 and CDR2: SGHTA, FQGNSA. CDR3 region: CASSLRYRGTGVEQFF. CDR3 coding DNA: TGTGCCAGCAGCTTAAGGTATAGGGGCACTGGGGTTGAGCAGTTCTTC.

Turning to this clonotype: Germline and junction disagree at one end, which may indicate a read error. The chain recombines TRBV7-9 with TRBJ2-3; D remains unclear. The CDR3 consists of 15 residues. CDR1 SEHNR and CDR2 FQNEAQ come from the germline V gene (reference sequence). DNA for the CDR3: TGTGCCAGCTCTTCCCTAGACGCGGTGGCAGAACAGTACACCTTT. Protein sequence: CASSSLDAVAEQYTF.

The rearrangement uses TRBV4-3 and TRBJ1-6; possibly TRBD1 for D (5 bases). This CDR3 has 15 amino acids. The V and J ends lost 3 bases and 4 bases respectively, with 10 bases between them. CDR1 is LGHNA, CDR2 YSLEER, per germline. DNA for the CDR3: TGCGCCAGCAGCCAGCAGGGCGCGTATAATTCACCCCTCCACTTT. It translates to CASSQQGAYNSPLHF.